This T cell receptor (beta chain) was documented in a study of T cell responses to AZD1222 COVID-19 vaccine (dated by TCRdb to the early 2020s). For the wider study: Because spike-specific TCR depth and breadth did not differ between the two schedules, AZD1222 recipients who got a second dose at roughly 4 weeks were pooled with those who got a second dose at roughly 12 weeks. Trial participants were enrolled by age into subgroups of 18-55, 56-69 and 70-plus years, and 148, 28 and 57 TCR-sequenced participants, respectively, were included in these subgroups. TCR sequencing covered more than 230 trial participants: about 210 given two doses of AZD1222 and some 25 given two doses of MenACWY control vaccine. On the study overall, not on this receptor specifically: The whole spike protein was spanned by vaccine-associated CD4 TCRs, and dominant responses were seen in regions 160-218 and 743-854. Reportedly, almost half of the unique spike-specific TCRs recognized epitopes lying outside the regions that are mutated in the B.1.351 and B.1.1.7 variants. The 56-69-year group was small, and its depth increase did not reach significance, likely because of low power. Participants were mostly white British, with more females than males. The authors suggested clonal diversity may have been underestimated. After two AZD1222 doses, spike-specific TCR breadth and depth were significantly higher than at day 0 and than in MenACWY recipients. Conclusions about previously exposed vaccinees were limited because only 6 or 7 AZD1222 recipients were SARS-CoV-2 seropositive at baseline. No day 14 peak-response samples were available, so repertoires were characterized only after the peak T cell response.

In the case of this clone: Its specific antigen is unknown. No qualities accompany the bases; no much larger clone lies one base away.

Looking up the germline V gene yields CDR1 MGHDK and CDR2 SYGVNS. The CDR3, cysteine through phenylalanine, is 14 amino acids long. Just the 42-base CDR3 DNA is kept, in frame starting at base 1. Deletion took 2 bases off V and 0 bases off J, with a span of 8 bases between the germline ends. The CDR3 regions of human TCRbeta chains were analyzed by immunosequencing. As for the original processing: TCRs in the repertoires were matched against a reference library of SARS-CoV-2-specific TCRs that had been generated with the MIRA antigen-specificity platform. Breadth was defined as the fraction of unique TCRs that were SARS-CoV-2-associated, and depth was defined as the fraction of total T cells that were SARS-CoV-2-associated. Using the MIRA data, every spike-specific TCR was mapped to the spike region that the TCR reacted to and assigned to either a CD4 or a CD8 class. Log10-transformed breadth and depth values were compared by one-way ANOVA with Sidak's multiple comparisons tests. Held by TCRdb, this immuneACCESS table contains in-frame sequences only and omits some clones. Under half of the omission traces to an unresolved V gene where checked; the cause of the rest is unknown. D and trimming were read from the DNA, whereas the V and J calls and clone size are those reported in that table. Across this sample there are some 120,000 clones, with approximately 90% seen only once. Approximately 1.5% of the sample is held by the ten biggest clonotypes.

The time point label, read with the paper, signifies: baseline before first vaccination. Samples from vaccinated people were obtained from the UK trials COV001 and COV002, which included a single-blind randomized controlled phase 2/3 trial of AZD1222 (ChAdOx1 nCoV-19) in healthy adults. Trial participant PBMC samples were collected at day 0 and day 28 after the second dose for TCRbeta chain sequencing. Rearrangement joined TRBV25-1 to TRBJ2-7; no D gene call is confident. The clonotype was recovered from an adult in good health. Specimen: peripheral blood, collected on day 0 of AZD1222 vaccination. For the CDR3, the sequence is CASSELGSSYEQYF. DNA sequence: TGTGCCAGCAGTGAACTCGGAAGCTCCTACGAGCAGTACTTC.